What follows are 5 T cell receptor beta chains derived from one specimen sequenced in a study of vaccination effects on CD4 cells after COVID-19. Libraries were prepared by immunoSEQ multiplex PCR; TCRdb keeps only in-frame clonotypes and omits some of them. The sample holds about 36,000 clones, around two thirds seen once. Antigen-specific CD4+ T cells expanded by the ViraFEST assay with viral peptide pools were then sequenced. The culture ran for nine to ten days, and then CD4+ T cells were isolated. PCR-confirmed SARS-CoV-2 infection occurred in the person between March and December 2020. These receptors are not linked to any known antigen. Here the sequenced sample was CD4+ T cells from PBMCs cultured with HCoV-NL63 spike peptides, taken before COVID-19 vaccination. The receptors were sampled from a human donor who had a prior SARS-CoV-2 infection.

The chain carries TRBV5-1 and TRBJ2-7, with D possibly matching TRBD2 (5 bases). The germline gives CDR1 SGHRS, CDR2 YFSETQ. The CDR3 length is 14 residues. Deletions cut 0 bases from V and 6 bases from J, with 13 bases between. The CDR3 reads CASSLVARVGEQYF. CDR3 sequence (DNA): TGCGCCAGCAGCTTGGTTGCGAGGGTTGGCGAGCAGTACTTC. Variable domain in full (rest from reference TRBV5-1 and TRBJ2-7): KAGVTQTPRYLIKTRGQQVTLSCSPISGHRSVSWYQQTPGQGLQFLFEYFSETQRNKGNFPGRFSGRQFSNSRSEMNVSTLELGDSALYLCASSLVARVGEQYFGPGTRLTVT.

The count of this clone is one. The CDR3: CASSQDQGRETQYF. In DNA, the CDR3 is TGCGCCAGCAGCCAAGATCAAGGGAGAGAGACCCAGTACTTC. The rearrangement uses TRBV4-3 and TRBJ2-5; TRBD2 is a possible D gene (5 bases). V was shortened by 0 bases and J by 4 bases, with 9 bases between the two germline ends. From germline, CDR1 is LGHNA and CDR2 YSLEER. The length of the CDR3 is 14 residues.

J is TRBJ2-1 and V is TRBV4-2; 10 bases are a match to TRBD2. Germline V gives CDR1 LGHNA, CDR2 YNFKEQ. V shed 1 base, J shed 8 bases, and the junction held 8 bases outside the gene matches. The CDR3 length is 16 residues. The CDR3, as DNA: TGTGCCAGCAGCCAAGTCTTGGCTAGCGGGAGCCATGAGCAGTTCTTC. It yields the protein CASSQVLASGSHEQFF.

This clone was observed a few times. The V and J genes are TRBV2 and TRBJ1-2; 10 positions agree with TRBD1. V shed 9 bases and J 11 bases; nucleotides not matched to a gene: 9. The CDR3 sequence is 12 residues long. From germline, CDR1 is SNHLY and CDR2 FYNNEI. The CDR3 here is CARTGTGALYTF. The CDR3 nucleotides read TGTGCCAGAACCGGGACAGGGGCCCTTTACACCTTC.

V gene TRBV5-4 combines with J gene TRBJ2-2; D uncertain. The CDR3 is 14 amino acids. CDR1 is SGHNT, CDR2 YYREEE, per germline (reference sequence). Trimming removed 4 bases at V and 1 base at J, with 8 bases between. Here the CDR3 reads CASSDGLNTGELFF. The CDR3 DNA is TGTGCCAGCAGCGACGGGCTGAACACCGGGGAGCTGTTTTTT.